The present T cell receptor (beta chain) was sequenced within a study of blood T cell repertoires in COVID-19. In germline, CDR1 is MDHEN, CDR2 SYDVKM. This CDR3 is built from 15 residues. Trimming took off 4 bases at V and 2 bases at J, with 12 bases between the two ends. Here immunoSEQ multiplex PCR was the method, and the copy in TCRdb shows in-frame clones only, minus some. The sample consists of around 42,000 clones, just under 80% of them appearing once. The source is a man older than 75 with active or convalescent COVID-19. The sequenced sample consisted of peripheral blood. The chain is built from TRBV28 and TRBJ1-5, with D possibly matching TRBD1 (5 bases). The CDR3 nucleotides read TGTGCCAGCAGTTCGGGAGGGGTACGCAATCAGCCCCAGCATTTT. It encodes CASSSGGVRNQPQHF.